This passage covers 29 T cell receptor beta chains from one sample sequenced in a study of multiple sclerosis patients with progressive multifocal leukoencephalopathy. Sample time point: time of PML onset. Clones were read by immunoSEQ multiplex PCR, and TCRdb kept only the in-frame ones, dropping some. The table has about 30,000 clones, around 83% seen once. Specimen: PBMCs, collected from a patient treated with natalizumab. All receptors derive from a woman aged 25 to 39 with progressive multifocal leukoencephalopathy.

The CDR3 region has the DNA TGTGCCAGCAGCTTAGGTTTAGCGGGAGAAGGGACCCAGTACTTC. Translated: CASSLGLAGEGTQYF. The chain has TRBV11-3 and TRBJ2-5; 9 positions match TRBD2. Trimming took 1 base from V and 7 from J; bases not matched to a gene: 7. This CDR3 contains 15 residues. CDR1 is SGHNT, CDR2 YENEEA, per germline.

The V gene is TRBV11-3, the J gene TRBJ1-6; 11 bases align to TRBD1. V lost 3 bases, J lost 8 bases, and 6 bases stayed unmatched. The CDR3 has 16 amino acids. The germline V gene encodes CDR1 SGHNT and CDR2 YENEEA. The CDR3 region is CASSFWTGGGDSPLHF. The CDR3, as DNA: TGTGCCAGCAGCTTCTGGACAGGGGGCGGCGATTCACCCCTCCACTTT.

The rearrangement joins TRBV18 to TRBJ2-7; maybe TRBD1 (6 bases). From germline, CDR1 is KGHSH and CDR2 LQKENI. This CDR3 has 11 residues. V gave up 3 bases and J gave up 8 bases, with 8 bases separating them. The CDR3 DNA reads TGTGCCAGCTCACCTGACAGGCAGCAGTACTTC. Translation gives CASSPDRQQYF.

The chain carries TRBV5-6 and TRBJ1-2; 8 bases fit TRBD1. Germline V lookup: CDR1 SGHDT, CDR2 YYEEEE. The junction had 14 bases not matched to a gene; V was cut back by 4 bases and J by 6 bases. The CDR3 is 16 amino acids. CDR3 in amino acids: CASSGLPKTGDDGYTF. The CDR3 coding sequence is TGTGCCAGCAGCGGGCTCCCAAAGACAGGGGATGATGGCTACACCTTC.

The chain carries TRBV2 and TRBJ2-1; 8 nucleotides line up with TRBD2. Per germline, CDR1 SNHLY and CDR2 FYNNEI. This CDR3 has 17 amino acids. The junction had 10 bases not matched to a gene; V was cut back by 5 bases and J by 1 base. The CDR3 coding sequence is TGTGCCAGCAGTCAACTGTCGGGAGGGCCATCCTACAATGAGCAGTTCTTC. Protein product: CASSQLSGGPSYNEQFF.

About this clone itself: The identical CDR3 is also encoded by other nucleotide sequences in the sample. This CDR3 is CASSKAGLTSYEQYF. The CDR3 nucleotides are TGTGCCAGTAGTAAAGCGGGCCTCACCTCCTACGAGCAGTACTTC. This chain uses TRBV19 with TRBJ2-7; D is possibly TRBD2 (6 bases). The CDR3 is 15 residues long. V was cut by 4 bases and J by 0 bases, with 13 bases left in between. Germline CDR1 and CDR2: LNHDA and SQIVND (reference sequence).

The chain carries TRBV10-3 and TRBJ2-1; TRBD2 matches at 9 bases. Germline CDR1 is ENHRY and CDR2 is SYGVKD. This CDR3 is 15 amino acids long. The junction had 11 bases not matched to a gene; V was cut back by 6 bases and J by 8 bases. The CDR3 protein is CAISPTSGRHHEQFF. The CDR3 DNA reads TGTGCCATCAGCCCAACTAGCGGGCGGCATCATGAGCAGTTCTTC.

The chain combines TRBV5-1 with TRBJ2-4; maybe TRBD2 (5 bases). The CDR3 contains 12 residues. Per germline, CDR1 SGHRS and CDR2 YFSETQ. V was pared by 0 bases and J by 9 bases, with 7 bases between. Here the CDR3 DNA reads TGCGCCAGCAGCTTGGATGAGGGCATTCAGTACTTC. Protein: CASSLDEGIQYF. Complete variable domain (other parts from reference TRBV5-1 and TRBJ2-4): KAGVTQTPRYLIKTRGQQVTLSCSPISGHRSVSWYQQTPGQGLQFLFEYFSETQRNKGNFPGRFSGRQFSNSRSEMNVSTLELGDSALYLCASSLDEGIQYFGAGTRLSVL.

The V and J genes are TRBV5-3 and TRBJ2-7; D perhaps matches TRBD1 (6 bases). Being an ORF, TRBV5-3 has a function that is uncertain. Trimming cost V 4 bases and J 4 bases, with 18 bases left between them. The CDR3 spans 15 residues. The CDR3 loop reads CARSMDRILPYEQYF. In nucleotides, the CDR3 is TGTGCCAGAAGCATGGACAGAATTTTACCGTACGAGCAGTACTTC.

The rearrangement links TRBV10-2 to TRBJ1-2, with 9 bases fitting TRBD1. Germline values: CDR1 WSHSY, CDR2 SAAADI. J gave up 2 bases and V 6 bases, and 7 bases lay outside the gene matches. The CDR3 extends over 15 amino acids. In nucleotides, the CDR3 is TGCGCCAGCAGACCGACAGGGGGTGGGAACTATGGCTACACCTTC. Its translation is CASRPTGGGNYGYTF.

The chain couples TRBV5-6 to TRBJ1-2; unclear D gene. The germline V gene encodes CDR1 SGHDT and CDR2 YYEEEE. V dropped 0 bases and J dropped 6 bases, with 12 bases sitting between them. The CDR3 is made up of 14 amino acids. The CDR3 DNA follows: TGTGCCAGCAGCTTGGGCAGGTGGGCGGATGGCTACACCTTC. Translated, it gives CASSLGRWADGYTF.

This rearrangement joins TRBV19 to TRBJ1-2, with D hard to call. The CDR3 totals 12 residues. From germline, CDR1 is LNHDA and CDR2 SQIVND (reference sequence). Deletions cut 3 bases from V and 4 bases from J, with 6 bases between. CDR3 amino acids: CASSIRSYGYTF. The DNA of the CDR3 is TGTGCCAGTAGTATCCGTTCCTATGGCTACACCTTC.

The table lists this clone with a count of one. The chain links TRBV7-6 to TRBJ2-1; 13 positions agree with TRBD2. Germline lookup yields CDR1 SGHVS and CDR2 FNYEAQ. Trimming took 4 bases from V and 3 from J; bases not matched to a gene: 3. This CDR3 has 16 amino acids. DNA of the CDR3: TGTGCCAGCAGCTCTCGGACTAGCGGGAGCTACAATGAGCAGTTCTTC. It codes for CASSSRTSGSYNEQFF.

The J gene is TRBJ2-7, the V gene TRBV7-9; possible D gene TRBD1, 6 bases. Germline V gene sequence: CDR1 SEHNR, CDR2 FQNEAQ (reference sequence). The CDR3 has 14 amino acids. V was cut by 5 bases and J by 0 bases, with 11 bases left in between. CDR3 in amino acids: CASSDDRLSYEQYF. CDR3 sequence (DNA): TGTGCCAGCAGCGACGACAGGCTCTCCTACGAGCAGTACTTC. Supplemented by reference TRBV7-9 and TRBJ2-7, the full variable domain reads DTGVSQNPRHKITKRGQNVTFRCDPISEHNRLYWYRQTLGQGPEFLTYFQNEAQLEKSRLLSDRFSAERPKGSFSTLEIQRTEQGDSAMYLCASSDDRLSYEQYFGPGTRLTVT.

J is TRBJ1-1 and V is TRBV5-1, with D possibly being TRBD1 (5 bases). The V and J ends lost 2 bases and 4 bases respectively, with 12 bases between them. The CDR3 is made up of 14 amino acids. Germline CDR1 SGHRS, CDR2 YFSETQ. The CDR3 DNA sequence: TGCGCCAGCAGCTTTCAAGGGGTGAGCACTGAAGCTTTCTTT. As protein: CASSFQGVSTEAFF.

V gene TRBV27 combines with J gene TRBJ1-4; the D gene is possibly TRBD1 (6 bases). The V gene's germline CDR1 is MNHEY and CDR2 SMNVEV (reference sequence). This CDR3 is 19 amino acids long. V lost 4 bases to trimming and J lost 0 bases, with 21 bases between them. Here the CDR3 reads CASSSSPGALWATNEKLFF. In nucleotides, the CDR3 is TGTGCCAGCAGTTCTTCCCCGGGGGCTCTTTGGGCAACTAATGAAAAACTGTTTTTT.

J is TRBJ1-5 and V is TRBV28, with 7 nucleotides matching TRBD1. Germline V gene lookup returns CDR1 MDHEN and CDR2 SYDVKM. V shed 6 bases and J 2 bases; nucleotides not matched to a gene: 7. This CDR3 region has 15 residues. The CDR3 loop is CASSSGTGGNQPQHF. The CDR3 DNA sequence: TGTGCCAGCAGCTCTGGAACAGGGGGCAATCAGCCCCAGCATTTT.

The genes are TRBV25-1 and TRBJ2-3; TRBD1 agrees at 9 bases. Germline lookup yields CDR1 MGHDK and CDR2 SYGVNS. J gave up 8 bases and V 4 bases, and 7 bases lay outside the gene matches. This CDR3 is built from 14 residues. The CDR3 protein is CASSAATQGATQYF. CDR3 in DNA: TGTGCCAGCAGTGCCGCCACACAGGGGGCTACGCAGTATTTT.

The chain couples TRBV28 to TRBJ1-1; 7 bases line up with TRBD1. After removal of 6 bases from V and 4 bases from J, the junction contained 11 bases not matched to a gene. The CDR3 length is 15 residues. The germline CDR1 and CDR2 sequences are MDHEN and SYDVKM. The CDR3 protein is CASSRGEGAGTEAFF. The DNA of the CDR3 is TGTGCCAGCAGCCGCGGGGAGGGGGCTGGCACTGAAGCTTTCTTT.

This clone was detected a few times. The chain is built from TRBV7-9 and TRBJ1-2; 7 nucleotides match TRBD1. CDR1 and CDR2 (germline): SEHNR, FQNEAQ (reference sequence). This CDR3 has 13 amino acids. V shed 5 bases and J 4 bases; nucleotides not matched to a gene: 4. The CDR3 is CASSGTAFYGYTF. The CDR3 bases are TGTGCCAGCAGCGGGACAGCCTTCTATGGCTACACCTTC.

The chain links TRBV29-1 to TRBJ2-7, with 10 bases identical to TRBD1. This CDR3 comprises 13 residues. Germline V gene data show CDR1 as SQVTM and CDR2 as ANQGSEA. Losses at the gene ends were 6 bases for V and 6 bases for J; bases not matched to a gene: 8. The CDR3 region is CSVGTGDGGEQYF. As DNA, the CDR3 is TGCAGCGTGGGGACAGGGGACGGAGGCGAGCAGTACTTC.

There are a few counts of this clone. The DNA for the CDR3 is TGTGCCAGCAGGACCGGACAGGGGGCCACAGATACGCAGTATTTT. Amino acids: CASRTGQGATDTQYF. The chain carries TRBV27 and TRBJ2-3; 11 bases line up with TRBD1. Trimming removed 6 bases from V and 2 bases from J; junction bases left unmatched: 4. This CDR3 has 15 amino acids. The germline gives CDR1 MNHEY, CDR2 SMNVEV (reference sequence).

The gene calls are TRBV27 and TRBJ1-2; unclear D gene. CDR1 is MNHEY, CDR2 SMNVEV, per germline (reference sequence). The CDR3 has 13 amino acids. The V end lost 3 bases, the J end lost 8 bases, and 13 bases lay between the germline ends. CDR3 DNA: TGTGCCAGCAGTTTCCCTCGCTCTTGGGGCTACACCTTC. It encodes CASSFPRSWGYTF.

The chain carries TRBV19 and TRBJ1-5, with a weak D call TRBD1 (6 bases). The CDR3 extends over 15 amino acids. V was pared by 3 bases and J by 7 bases, with 16 bases between. Germline CDR1 is LNHDA and CDR2 is SQIVND (reference sequence). The DNA of the CDR3 is TGTGCCAGTAGTATGTACAGGGTTGGGGACCAGCCCCAGCATTTT. It encodes CASSMYRVGDQPQHF.

In this sample, this clone turned up a few times. V usage is TRBV27 and J usage is TRBJ2-3; 10 nucleotides match TRBD2. The V segment lost 0 bases and the J segment 0 bases; nucleotides outside the gene matches: 15. CDR1 and CDR2 from the germline V gene are MNHEY and SMNVEV (reference sequence). The CDR3 loop spans 21 amino acids. CDR3 sequence reads: CASSLSISVAGGPLSTDTQYF. Here the CDR3 DNA reads TGTGCCAGCAGTTTATCGATCTCGGTAGCGGGAGGTCCCCTTAGCACAGATACGCAGTATTTT.

The genes are TRBV30 and TRBJ2-1; a weak D match, TRBD2 (6 bases). Germline values: CDR1 GTSNPN, CDR2 SVGIG (reference sequence). V was clipped by 0 bases and J by 7 bases, with 10 bases between them. The CDR3 covers 13 residues. The CDR3 region is CAWSVYSGNEQFF. The CDR3 nucleotides are TGTGCCTGGAGTGTATACAGCGGGAATGAGCAGTTCTTC.

This clone was recorded once. This rearrangement joins TRBV27 to TRBJ1-1; D is undetermined. The CDR3 is 16 residues long. V was pared by 5 bases and J by 4 bases, with 20 bases between. Germline CDR1 and CDR2: MNHEY and SMNVEV (reference sequence). For the CDR3, the DNA is TGTGCCAGCAGTCCGGAGACATTCGCAGTGAGCACTGAAGCTTTCTTT. It translates to CASSPETFAVSTEAFF.

The chain joins TRBV7-2 to TRBJ2-6; D gene uncertain. Deletions cut 5 bases from V and 2 bases from J, with 7 bases between. The CDR3 extends over 14 amino acids. Germline loops: CDR1 SGHTA, CDR2 FQGNSA. The DNA for the CDR3 is TGTGCCAGCAGCGGAATCCCTGGGGCCAACGTCCTGACTTTC. Translating gives CASSGIPGANVLTF.

J is TRBJ2-3 and V is TRBV6-1; D gene unclear. V was shortened by 1 base and J by 2 bases, with 7 bases between the two germline ends. There are 14 residues in the CDR3. Germline V lookup: CDR1 MNHNS, CDR2 SASEGT. Here the CDR3 reads CASSEGIFTDTQYF. The CDR3 region has the DNA TGTGCCAGCAGTGAAGGGATATTCACAGATACGCAGTATTTT.